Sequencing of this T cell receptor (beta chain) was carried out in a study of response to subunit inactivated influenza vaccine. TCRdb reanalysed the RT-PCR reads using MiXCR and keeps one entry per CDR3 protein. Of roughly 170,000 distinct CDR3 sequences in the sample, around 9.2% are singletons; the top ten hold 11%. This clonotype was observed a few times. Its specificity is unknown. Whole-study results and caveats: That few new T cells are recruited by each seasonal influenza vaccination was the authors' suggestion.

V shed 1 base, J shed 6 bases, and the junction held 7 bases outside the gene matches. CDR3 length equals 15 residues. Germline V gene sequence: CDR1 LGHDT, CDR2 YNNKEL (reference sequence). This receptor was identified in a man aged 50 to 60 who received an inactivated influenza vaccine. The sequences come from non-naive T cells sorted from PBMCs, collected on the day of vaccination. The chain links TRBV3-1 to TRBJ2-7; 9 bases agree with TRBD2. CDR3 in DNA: TGTGCCAGCAGCCAAGGCGGGAGGGCCTTCGGCGAGCAGTACTTC. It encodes CASSQGGRAFGEQYF.